The T cell receptor beta chain described here comes from a study of blood T cell repertoires in COVID-19. Study in general: PBMCs, B-cell-depleted T cells, or T cells provided the cDNA or gDNA that made up the material.

Germline CDR1 LGHDT, CDR2 YNNKEL (reference sequence). This CDR3 has 13 residues. Trimming left V 3 bases short and J 6 bases short, with 12 bases between. Generated by immunoSEQ multiplex PCR, the TCRdb table keeps only in-frame clones and is missing some. This sample has 220,000 or so clones, with 80% to 95% found just once. This clone was seen more than once but under ten times. Sample: peripheral blood. The genes are TRBV3-1 (or the pseudogene TRBV3-2) and TRBJ2-7; D is possibly TRBD2 (6 bases). The sequence derives from a man aged 55 to 70 with COVID-19, enrolled during active disease. The chain's CDR3 is CASSQASAGEQYF. The DNA of the CDR3 is TGTGCCAGCAGCCAGGCTAGCGCGGGCGAGCAGTACTTC.